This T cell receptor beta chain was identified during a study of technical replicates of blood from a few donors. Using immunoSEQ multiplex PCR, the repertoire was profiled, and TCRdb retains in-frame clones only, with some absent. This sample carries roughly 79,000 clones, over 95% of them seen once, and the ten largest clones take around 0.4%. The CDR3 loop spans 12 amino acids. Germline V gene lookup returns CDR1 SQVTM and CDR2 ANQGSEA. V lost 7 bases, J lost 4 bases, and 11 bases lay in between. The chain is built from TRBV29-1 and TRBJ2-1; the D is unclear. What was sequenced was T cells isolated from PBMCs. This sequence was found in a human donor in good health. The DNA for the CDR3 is TGCAGCGCCACGACTGAATACAATGAGCAGTTCTTC. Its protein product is CSATTEYNEQFF.